Presented here are 14 T cell receptor beta chains from one specimen sequenced in a study of cytomegalovirus exposure and HLA in healthy donors (dated 2017 in TCRdb). Receptors were amplified or captured by the immunoSEQ multiplex PCR assay. TCRdb re-hosts the immuneACCESS table, in-frame sequences only. Its copies lack some clones; in the studies checked, an unresolved V gene accounts for under half of them, and the cause for the rest is not known. The sample profile shows more than 90,000 clones; 70% to 90% of them were found once. Less than 4.5% of the sample is held by the ten biggest clonotypes. The sample was PBMCs. These receptors came from a man aged 18 to 30 in good health and CMV-seropositive.

This chain joins TRBV6-5 and TRBJ1-6; no reliable D call. The V end lost 0 bases, the J end lost 14 bases, and 8 bases lay between the germline ends. The CDR3 has 12 amino acids. Germline CDR1 MNHEY, CDR2 SVGAGI. DNA for the CDR3: TGTGCCAGCAGTTACTCGAGAGGAACCCTCCACTTT. Protein product: CASSYSRGTLHF.

V and J are TRBV6-1 and TRBJ1-2; D possibly corresponds to TRBD1 (5 bases). The CDR3 is 15 amino acids. V was pared by 3 bases and J by 4 bases, with 15 bases between. Germline V gives CDR1 MNHNS, CDR2 SASEGT. The CDR3: CASSEGPTEGYGYTF. CDR3 DNA sequence: TGTGCCAGCAGTGAGGGGCCTACGGAAGGCTATGGCTACACCTTC.

This chain links TRBV28 with TRBJ2-5; 10 bases map to TRBD2. This CDR3 has 14 amino acids. Germline assignment: CDR1 MDHEN and CDR2 SYDVKM. Trimming cost V 2 bases and J 5 bases; bases outside gene matches: 2. For the CDR3, the DNA is TGTGCCAGCAGTTTAAGCGGGGGGGCTGAGACCCAGTACTTC. Translation: CASSLSGGAETQYF.

CDR3 nucleotide sequence: TGTGCCAGCAGTGGGGCAGGGGGCGCCTACGAGCAGTACTTC. This translates into CASSGAGGAYEQYF. V is TRBV2 and J is TRBJ2-7; 8 bases map to TRBD1. Per germline, CDR1 SNHLY and CDR2 FYNNEI. V was pared by 4 bases and J by 2 bases, with 4 bases of the junction left unmatched. The CDR3 sequence is 14 residues long.

The V call is TRBV4-2, the J call TRBJ1-1; D might be TRBD1 (5 bases). The CDR3 contains 15 residues. The V gene's germline CDR1 is LGHNA and CDR2 YNFKEQ. The V gene lost 4 bases and the J gene lost 1 base, with 13 bases spanning the gap. CDR3 nucleotide sequence: TGTGCCAGCAGCCCCACATCCGGACAGAACACTGAAGCTTTCTTT. Its protein product is CASSPTSGQNTEAFF.

The chain is built from TRBV6-1 and TRBJ1-1; TRBD1 is a possible D gene (5 bases). The CDR3 consists of 16 residues. Germline CDR1 and CDR2: MNHNS and SASEGT. Trimming took off 1 base at V and 5 bases at J, with 17 bases between the two ends. The CDR3 region has the DNA TGTGCCAGCAGTGAAGACCCAGCGCGGGGGGGGACTGAAGCTTTCTTT. It codes for CASSEDPARGGTEAFF.

This sequence joins TRBV11-2 and TRBJ2-7, with 10 bases aligning to TRBD1. The V and J ends lost 5 bases and 2 bases, in that order; junction bases with no gene match: 9. From germline, CDR1 is SGHAT and CDR2 FQNNGV. The CDR3 consists of 16 residues. CDR3 protein: CASSLSWTGGTYEQYF. In DNA, the CDR3 is TGTGCCAGCAGCCTCAGTTGGACAGGGGGAACCTACGAGCAGTACTTC.

CDR3 sequence (DNA): TGTGCCAGCAGGTACTACAATGAGCAGTTCTTC. It is translated as CASRYYNEQFF. The rearrangement joins TRBV2 to TRBJ2-1; D gene uncertain. CDR1 and CDR2 from the germline V gene are SNHLY and FYNNEI. The CDR3 extends over 11 amino acids. V shed 6 bases and J shed 3 bases, with 3 bases lying between them.

A remark on this clone: The same CDR3 can be traced to other DNA sequences in this sample. The chain has TRBV5-6 and TRBJ1-2; D is unresolved. From germline, CDR1 is SGHDT and CDR2 YYEEEE. V was cut by 0 bases and J by 2 bases, with 5 bases left in between. CDR3 length: 13 amino acids. As DNA, the CDR3 is TGTGCCAGCAGCTTGGGTCAGAACTATGGCTACACCTTC. Translating gives CASSLGQNYGYTF.

This chain links TRBV27 with TRBJ1-3; D gene unclear. The CDR3 length is 15 residues. V was cut by 5 bases and J by 0 bases, with 11 bases left in between. Germline V gives CDR1 MNHEY, CDR2 SMNVEV (reference sequence). CDR3 DNA: TGTGCCAGCAGTGAGGACGGGAACTCTGGAAACACCATATATTTT. Translating gives CASSEDGNSGNTIYF.

CDR3 sequence: CAWSVRGVRNEQYF. The CDR3 DNA reads TGTGCCTGGAGTGTACGAGGTGTCCGGAACGAGCAGTACTTC. This chain uses TRBV30 with TRBJ2-7; D is unclear. The length of the CDR3 is 14 residues. CDR1 is GTSNPN, CDR2 SVGIG, per germline (reference sequence). Trimming removed 0 bases at V and 5 bases at J, with 14 bases between.

This rearrangement joins TRBV15 to TRBJ1-1; possibly TRBD1 for D (5 bases). Trimming stripped 2 bases from V and 7 bases from J, with 5 bases between. The CDR3 extends over 11 amino acids. Looked up from germline, CDR1 is LNHNV and CDR2 is YYDKDF (reference sequence). The CDR3 region is CATSRQGEAFF. CDR3 in DNA: TGTGCCACCAGCAGACAGGGTGAAGCTTTCTTT.

The chain employs TRBV30 and TRBJ2-5; tentatively, D is TRBD1 (5 bases). CDR1 is GTSNPN, CDR2 SVGIG, per germline (reference sequence). V lost 3 bases, J lost 10 bases, and 18 bases lay in between. This CDR3 contains 13 residues. CDR3 sequence: CAWRGPDRQGQYF. In DNA, the CDR3 is TGTGCCTGGAGAGGTCCCGATAGGCAGGGCCAGTACTTC.

This clone came up once. The J gene is TRBJ2-1, the V gene TRBV5-6, with 7 bases matching TRBD1. Trimming took 2 bases from V and 10 from J; bases not matched to a gene: 3. Germline CDR1 is SGHDT and CDR2 is YYEEEE. This CDR3 contains 12 residues. The CDR3 loop reads CASSLQGTEQFF. In DNA form, the CDR3 reads TGTGCCAGCAGCTTACAGGGGACGGAGCAGTTCTTC. The full variable domain, with the rest looked up from reference TRBV5-6 and TRBJ2-1, is DAGVTQSPTHLIKTRGQQVTLRCSPKSGHDTVSWYQQALGQGPQFIFQYYEEEERQRGNFPDRFSGHQFPNYSSELNVNALLLGDSALYLCASSLQGTEQFFGPGTRLTVL.